The present TCR beta chain was sequenced within a study of blood T cells in healthy people across ages. Together with a sample-barcoded 5' primer, a J-beta primer mix was included in a second PCR lasting about 6 to 12 cycles. TCRdb re-called the 5' RACE reads with MiXCR, one entry per CDR3 protein. The data contain around 2 million distinct CDR3 sequences, 35% to 50% of them singletons. CDR3 size: 15 residues. The germline V gene encodes CDR1 MDHEN and CDR2 SYDVKM. J lost 2 bases, V lost 6 bases, and 8 bases had no gene match. This clonotype originated in a human donor in good health. The source material was blood. The rearrangement joins TRBV28 to TRBJ2-7; 9 nucleotides agree with TRBD1. The CDR3 reads CASRDSGQGTYEQYF. The CDR3 bases are TGTGCCAGCAGAGACTCGGGACAGGGCACCTACGAGCAGTACTTC.